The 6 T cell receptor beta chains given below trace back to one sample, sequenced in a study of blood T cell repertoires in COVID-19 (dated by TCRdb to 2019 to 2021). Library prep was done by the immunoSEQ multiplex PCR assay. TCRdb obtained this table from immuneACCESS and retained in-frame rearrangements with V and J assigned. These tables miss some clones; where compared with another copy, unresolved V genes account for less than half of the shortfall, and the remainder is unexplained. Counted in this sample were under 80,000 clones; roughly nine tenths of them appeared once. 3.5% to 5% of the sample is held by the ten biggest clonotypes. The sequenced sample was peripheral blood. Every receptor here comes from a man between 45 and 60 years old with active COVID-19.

The CDR3 region has the DNA TGCGCCAGCAGCTTCATAGCGGGAGAGAACACCGGGGAGCTGTTTTTT. It specifies CASSFIAGENTGELFF. The chain links TRBV5-1 to TRBJ2-2; 9 bases are a match to TRBD2. CDR1 is SGHRS, CDR2 YFSETQ, per germline. CDR3 length equals 16 residues. V dropped 2 bases and J dropped 1; count of bases not matched to a gene: 3. The full variable domain, in which reference TRBV5-1 and TRBJ2-2 provide the parts outside the CDR3, is KAGVTQTPRYLIKTRGQQVTLSCSPISGHRSVSWYQQTPGQGLQFLFEYFSETQRNKGNFPGRFSGRQFSNSRSEMNVSTLELGDSALYLCASSFIAGENTGELFFGEGSRLTVL.

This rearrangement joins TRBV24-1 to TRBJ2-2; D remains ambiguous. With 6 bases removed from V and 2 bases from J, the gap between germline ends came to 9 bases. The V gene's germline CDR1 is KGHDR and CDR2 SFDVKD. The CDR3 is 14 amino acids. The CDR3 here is CATSYGTNTGELFF. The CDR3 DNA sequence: TGTGCCACCAGTTATGGCACAAACACCGGGGAGCTGTTTTTT.

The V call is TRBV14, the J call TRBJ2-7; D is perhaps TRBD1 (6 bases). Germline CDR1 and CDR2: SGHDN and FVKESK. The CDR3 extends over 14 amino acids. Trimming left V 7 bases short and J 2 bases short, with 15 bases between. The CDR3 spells CASTKGGSTYEQYF. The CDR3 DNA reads TGTGCCAGCACCAAAGGGGGATCCACCTACGAGCAGTACTTC.

The CDR3: CASSFTGDYEQYF. The CDR3 nucleotides are TGCGCCAGCAGCTTTACAGGAGACTACGAGCAGTACTTC. The chain carries TRBV5-1 and TRBJ2-7; D is possibly TRBD1 (5 bases). The CDR3 has 13 amino acids. Germline CDR1 is SGHRS and CDR2 is YFSETQ. V was trimmed by 2 bases and J by 3 bases, leaving 9 bases between them.

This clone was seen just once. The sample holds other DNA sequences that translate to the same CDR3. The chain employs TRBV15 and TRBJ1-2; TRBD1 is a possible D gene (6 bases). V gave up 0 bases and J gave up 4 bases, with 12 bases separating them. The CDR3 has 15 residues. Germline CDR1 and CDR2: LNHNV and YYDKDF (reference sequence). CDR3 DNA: TGTGCCACCAGCAGAGATTCTCAGGGGAGCTATGGCTACACCTTC. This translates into CATSRDSQGSYGYTF.

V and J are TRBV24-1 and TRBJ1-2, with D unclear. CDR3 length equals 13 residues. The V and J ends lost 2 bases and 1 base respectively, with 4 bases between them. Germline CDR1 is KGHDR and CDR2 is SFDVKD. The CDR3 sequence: CATSDSVNYGYTF. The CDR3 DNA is TGTGCCACCAGTGATTCGGTTAACTATGGCTACACCTTC.